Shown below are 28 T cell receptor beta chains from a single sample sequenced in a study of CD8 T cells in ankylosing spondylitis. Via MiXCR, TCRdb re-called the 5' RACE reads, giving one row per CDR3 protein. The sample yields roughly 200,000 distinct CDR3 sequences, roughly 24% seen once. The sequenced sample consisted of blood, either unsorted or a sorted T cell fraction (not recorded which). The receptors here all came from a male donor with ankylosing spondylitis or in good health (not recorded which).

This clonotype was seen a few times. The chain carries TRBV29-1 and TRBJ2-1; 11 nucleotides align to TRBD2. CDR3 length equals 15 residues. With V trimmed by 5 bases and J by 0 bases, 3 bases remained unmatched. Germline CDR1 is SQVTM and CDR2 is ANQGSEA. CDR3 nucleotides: TGCAGCGTTCTCACTAGCGGGAGCTCCTACAATGAGCAGTTCTTC. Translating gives CSVLTSGSSYNEQFF.

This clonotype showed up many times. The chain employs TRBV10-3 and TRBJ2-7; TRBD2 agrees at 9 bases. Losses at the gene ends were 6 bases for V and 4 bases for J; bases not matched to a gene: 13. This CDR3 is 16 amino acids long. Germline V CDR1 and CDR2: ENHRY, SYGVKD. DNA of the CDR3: TGTGCCATCAGCCAACTTAGCGGGAGAGGATTGTACGAGCAGTACTTC. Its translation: CAISQLSGRGLYEQYF.

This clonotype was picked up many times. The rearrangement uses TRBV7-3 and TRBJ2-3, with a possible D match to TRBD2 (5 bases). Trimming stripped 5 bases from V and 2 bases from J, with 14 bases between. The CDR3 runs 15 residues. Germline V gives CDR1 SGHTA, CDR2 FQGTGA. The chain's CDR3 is CASSQLGIITDTQYF. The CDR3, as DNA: TGTGCCAGCAGCCAACTAGGAATCATCACAGATACGCAGTATTTT.

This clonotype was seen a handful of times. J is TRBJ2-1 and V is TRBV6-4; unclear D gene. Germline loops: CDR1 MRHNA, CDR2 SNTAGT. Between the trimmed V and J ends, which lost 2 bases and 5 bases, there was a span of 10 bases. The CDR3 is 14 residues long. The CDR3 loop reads CASSDPPSNNEQFF. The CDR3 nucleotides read TGTGCCAGCAGTGACCCTCCTAGTAACAATGAGCAGTTCTTC.

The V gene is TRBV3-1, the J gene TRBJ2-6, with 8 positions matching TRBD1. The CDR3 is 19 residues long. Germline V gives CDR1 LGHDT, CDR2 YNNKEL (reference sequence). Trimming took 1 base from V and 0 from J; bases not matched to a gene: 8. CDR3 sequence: CASSQVVTGENSGANVLTF. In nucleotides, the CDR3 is TGTGCCAGCAGCCAAGTTGTGACAGGGGAGAACTCTGGGGCCAACGTCCTGACTTTC.

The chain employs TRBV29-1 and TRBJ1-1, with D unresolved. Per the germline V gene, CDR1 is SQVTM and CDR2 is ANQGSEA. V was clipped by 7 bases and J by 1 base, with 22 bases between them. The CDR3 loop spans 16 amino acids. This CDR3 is CSARGEGSMANTEAFF. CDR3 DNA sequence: TGCAGCGCCCGCGGGGAGGGAAGTATGGCGAACACTGAAGCTTTCTTT. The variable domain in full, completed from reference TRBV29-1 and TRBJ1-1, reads SAVISQKPSRDICQRGTSLTIQCQVDSQVTMMFWYRQQPGQSLTLIATANQGSEATYESGFVIDKFPISRPNLTFSTLTVSNMSPEDSSIYLCSARGEGSMANTEAFFGQGTRLTVV.

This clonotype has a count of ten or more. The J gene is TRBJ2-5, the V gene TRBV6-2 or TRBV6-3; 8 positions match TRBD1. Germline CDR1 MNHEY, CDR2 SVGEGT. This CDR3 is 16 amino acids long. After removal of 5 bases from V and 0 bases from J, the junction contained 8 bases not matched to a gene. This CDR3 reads CASSKATGGYQETQYF. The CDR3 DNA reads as TGTGCCAGCAGTAAAGCTACAGGGGGATACCAAGAGACCCAGTACTTC.

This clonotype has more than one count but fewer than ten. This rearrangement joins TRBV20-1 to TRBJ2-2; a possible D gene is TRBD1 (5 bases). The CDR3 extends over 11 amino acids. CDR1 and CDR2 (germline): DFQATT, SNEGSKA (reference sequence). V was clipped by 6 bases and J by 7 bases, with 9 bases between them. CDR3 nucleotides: TGCAGTGCAAACGACAGCGGGGAGCTGTTTTTT. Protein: CSANDSGELFF.

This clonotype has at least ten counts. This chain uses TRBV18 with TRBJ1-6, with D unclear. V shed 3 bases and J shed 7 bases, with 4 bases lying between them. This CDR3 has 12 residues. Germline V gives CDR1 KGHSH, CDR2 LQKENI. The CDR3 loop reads CASSPSNSPLHF. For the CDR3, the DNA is TGTGCCAGCTCACCCTCGAATTCACCCCTCCACTTT. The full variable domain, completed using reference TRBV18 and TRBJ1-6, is NAGVMQNPRHLVRRRGQEARLRCSPMKGHSHVYWYRQLPEEGLKFMVYLQKENIIDESGMPKERFSAEFPKEGPSILRIQQVVRGDSAAYFCASSPSNSPLHFGNGTRLTVT.

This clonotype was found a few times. The CDR3 nucleotides are TGCAGCGCCGCTTGGGACAGGGGGTACGAGCAGTACTTC. It codes for CSAAWDRGYEQYF. The chain has TRBV29-1 and TRBJ2-7; 11 bases line up with TRBD1. Germline CDR1 reads SQVTM; CDR2 reads ANQGSEA. This CDR3 contains 13 residues. Unmatched junction bases numbered 6, after V lost 7 bases and J lost 4 bases.

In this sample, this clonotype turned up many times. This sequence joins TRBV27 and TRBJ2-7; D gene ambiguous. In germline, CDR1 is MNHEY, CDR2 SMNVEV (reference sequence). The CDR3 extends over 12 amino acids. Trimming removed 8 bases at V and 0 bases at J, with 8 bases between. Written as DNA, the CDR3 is TGTGCCAGCGGATTTGTCTCCTACGAGCAGTACTTC. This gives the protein CASGFVSYEQYF.

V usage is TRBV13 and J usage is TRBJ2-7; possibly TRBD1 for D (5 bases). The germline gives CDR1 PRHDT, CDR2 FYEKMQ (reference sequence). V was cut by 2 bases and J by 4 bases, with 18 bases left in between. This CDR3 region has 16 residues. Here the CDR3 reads CASSLFPPRRAYEQYF. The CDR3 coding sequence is TGTGCCAGCAGCTTATTCCCCCCACGCAGGGCGTACGAGCAGTACTTC.

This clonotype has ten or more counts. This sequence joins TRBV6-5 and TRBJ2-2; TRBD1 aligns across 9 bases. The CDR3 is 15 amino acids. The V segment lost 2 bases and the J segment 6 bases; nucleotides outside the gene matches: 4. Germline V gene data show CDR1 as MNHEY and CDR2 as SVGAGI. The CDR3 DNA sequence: TGTGCCAGCAGTTACCCGGGACAGGGTGCCGGGGAGCTGTTTTTT. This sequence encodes CASSYPGQGAGELFF.

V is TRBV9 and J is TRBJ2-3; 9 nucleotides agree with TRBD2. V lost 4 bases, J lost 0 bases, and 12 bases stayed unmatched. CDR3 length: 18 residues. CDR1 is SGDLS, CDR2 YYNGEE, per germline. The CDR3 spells CASSRTPTSGSSTDTQYF. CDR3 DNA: TGTGCCAGCAGCCGTACTCCGACTAGCGGCTCTAGCACAGATACGCAGTATTTT.

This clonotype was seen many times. Here the CDR3 DNA reads TGTGCCAGCAGTTTAAAAGGGGGTATCACTGAAGCTTTCTTT. It is translated as CASSLKGGITEAFF. The chain is built from TRBV12-3 or TRBV12-4 and TRBJ1-1; D might be TRBD1 (6 bases). Trimming pared 2 bases from V and 4 bases from J, leaving 11 bases between. CDR3 length: 14 residues.

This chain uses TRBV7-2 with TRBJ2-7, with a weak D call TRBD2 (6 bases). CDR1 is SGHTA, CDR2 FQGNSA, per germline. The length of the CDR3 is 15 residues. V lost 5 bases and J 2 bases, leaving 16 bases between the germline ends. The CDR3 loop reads CASSQSSAQTYEQYF. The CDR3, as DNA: TGTGCCAGCAGCCAATCTAGCGCTCAAACCTACGAGCAGTACTTC.

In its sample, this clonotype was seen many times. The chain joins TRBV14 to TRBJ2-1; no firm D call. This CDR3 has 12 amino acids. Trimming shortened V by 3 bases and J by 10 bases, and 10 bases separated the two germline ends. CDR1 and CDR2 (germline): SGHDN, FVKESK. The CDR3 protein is CASSHLIDEQFF. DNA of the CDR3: TGTGCCAGCAGCCACCTTATTGACGAGCAGTTCTTC. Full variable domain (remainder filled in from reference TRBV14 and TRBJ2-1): EAGVTQFPSHSVIEKGQTVTLRCDPISGHDNLYWYRRVMGKEIKFLLHFVKESKQDESGMPNNRFLAERTGGTYSTLKVQPAELEDSGVYFCASSHLIDEQFFGPGTRLTVL.

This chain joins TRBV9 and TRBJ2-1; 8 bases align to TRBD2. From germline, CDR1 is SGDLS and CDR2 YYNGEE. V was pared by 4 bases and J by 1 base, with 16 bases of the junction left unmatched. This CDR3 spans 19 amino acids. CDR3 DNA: TGTGCCAGCAGCCCCACCCGGGCGGGAGGTACCTATTCCTACAATGAGCAGTTCTTC. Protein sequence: CASSPTRAGGTYSYNEQFF.

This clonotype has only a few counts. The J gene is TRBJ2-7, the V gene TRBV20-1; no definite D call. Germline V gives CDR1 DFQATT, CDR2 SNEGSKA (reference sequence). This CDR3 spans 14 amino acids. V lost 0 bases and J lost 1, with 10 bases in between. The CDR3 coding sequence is TGCAGTGCTAGAGATCAGGCGTTATCCTACGAGCAGTACTTC. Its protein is CSARDQALSYEQYF.

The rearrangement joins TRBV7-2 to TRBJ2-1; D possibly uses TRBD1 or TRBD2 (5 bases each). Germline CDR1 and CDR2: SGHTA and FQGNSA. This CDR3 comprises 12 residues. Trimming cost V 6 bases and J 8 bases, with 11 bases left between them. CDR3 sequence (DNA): TGTGCCAGCAGGTCACTAGGGGATGAGCAGTTCTTC. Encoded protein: CASRSLGDEQFF.

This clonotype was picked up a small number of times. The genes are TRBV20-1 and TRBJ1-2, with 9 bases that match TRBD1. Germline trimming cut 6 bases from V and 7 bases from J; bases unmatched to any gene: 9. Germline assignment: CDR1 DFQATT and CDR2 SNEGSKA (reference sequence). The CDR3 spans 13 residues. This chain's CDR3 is CSANPGTGFGYTF. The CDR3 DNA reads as TGCAGTGCAAATCCGGGGACAGGGTTTGGCTACACCTTC.

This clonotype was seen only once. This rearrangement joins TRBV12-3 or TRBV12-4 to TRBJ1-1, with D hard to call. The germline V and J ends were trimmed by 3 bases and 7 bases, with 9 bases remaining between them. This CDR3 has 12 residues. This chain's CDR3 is CASSFVSGEAFF. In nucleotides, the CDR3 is TGTGCCAGCAGTTTTGTAAGCGGTGAAGCTTTCTTT.

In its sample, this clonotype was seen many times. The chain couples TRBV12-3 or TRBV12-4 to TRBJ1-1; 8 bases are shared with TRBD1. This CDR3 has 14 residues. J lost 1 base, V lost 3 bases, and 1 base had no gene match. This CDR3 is CASSFGQGNTEAFF. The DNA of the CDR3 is TGTGCCAGCAGTTTCGGACAGGGGAACACTGAAGCTTTCTTT.

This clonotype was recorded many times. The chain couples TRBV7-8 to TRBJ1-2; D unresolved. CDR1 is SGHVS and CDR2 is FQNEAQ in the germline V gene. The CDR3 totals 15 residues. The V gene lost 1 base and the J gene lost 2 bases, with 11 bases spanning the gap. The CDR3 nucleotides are TGTGCCAGCAGCTTAGGGTTTGGTCAAAACTATGGCTACACCTTC. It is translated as CASSLGFGQNYGYTF.

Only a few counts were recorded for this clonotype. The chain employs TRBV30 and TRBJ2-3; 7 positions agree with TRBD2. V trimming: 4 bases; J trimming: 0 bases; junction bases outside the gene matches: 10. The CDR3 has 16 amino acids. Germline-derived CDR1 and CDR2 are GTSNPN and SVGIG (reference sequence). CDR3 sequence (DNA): TGTGCCTGGACGGTGGGCGGGAGCCCCAGCACAGATACGCAGTATTTT. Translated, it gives CAWTVGGSPSTDTQYF.

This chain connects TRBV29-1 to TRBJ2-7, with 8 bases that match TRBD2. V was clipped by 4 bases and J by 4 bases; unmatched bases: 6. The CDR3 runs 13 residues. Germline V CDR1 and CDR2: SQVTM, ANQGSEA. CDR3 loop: CSVVTSGPYEQYF. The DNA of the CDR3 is TGCAGCGTTGTAACTAGCGGACCGTACGAGCAGTACTTC.

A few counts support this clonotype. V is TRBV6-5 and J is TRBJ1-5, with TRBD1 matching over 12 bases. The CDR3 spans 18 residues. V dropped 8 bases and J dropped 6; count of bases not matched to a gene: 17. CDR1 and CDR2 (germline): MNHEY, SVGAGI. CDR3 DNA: TGTGCCAGCTGTTCGTACAACCCCGGGACAGGGGGCATTCAGCCCCAGCATTTT. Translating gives CASCSYNPGTGGIQPQHF.

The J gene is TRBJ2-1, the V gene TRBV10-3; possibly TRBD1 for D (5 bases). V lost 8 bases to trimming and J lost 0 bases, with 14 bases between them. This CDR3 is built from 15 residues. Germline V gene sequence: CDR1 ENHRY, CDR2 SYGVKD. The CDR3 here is CAIGAAVSSYNEQFF. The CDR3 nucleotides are TGTGCCATCGGGGCTGCCGTCAGCTCCTACAATGAGCAGTTCTTC.